This T cell receptor beta chain appears in the sequencing data of a study of T cell responses to AZD1222 COVID-19 vaccine. Only in-frame clones appear in the TCRdb table, and some are missing; sequencing was by immunoSEQ multiplex PCR. The repertoire consists of around 120,000 clones, with around 84% occurring once and the leading ten covering around 17%. The V end was cut by 1 base, the J end by 4 bases, with 13 bases between. This CDR3 has 15 amino acids. Per the germline V gene, CDR1 is SGHVS and CDR2 is FNYEAQ. This specimen was peripheral blood, taken 28 days after the second AZD1222 dose. This receptor was obtained from an adult who received the AZD1222 COVID-19 vaccine. The chain has TRBV7-6 and TRBJ1-2; D possibly corresponds to TRBD1 (5 bases). CDR3 sequence (DNA): TGTGCCAGCAGCTTAGGCGGGGCATTTGGCTATGGCTACACCTTC. This sequence encodes CASSLGGAFGYGYTF.